The clone carrying this T cell receptor (beta chain) was seen only a few times. The CDR3 spans 14 residues. Germline V gives CDR1 DFQATT, CDR2 SNEGSKA (reference sequence). J was trimmed by 2 bases and V by 8 bases; bases with no gene match: 7. This record belongs to a study of T cells of healthy individuals. TCRdb called the 5' RACE reads again in MiXCR, with one record for every CDR3 protein. The table records tens of thousands of distinct CDR3 sequences, 16% of them present only once. The receptor was isolated from a human donor in good health. The chain uses TRBV20-1 and TRBJ2-1, with 9 bases identical to TRBD2. The CDR3 here is CSPRASGTYNEQFF. In DNA, the CDR3 is TGCAGTCCCCGGGCTAGCGGGACCTACAATGAGCAGTTCTTC.